These 30 T cell receptor beta chains came from one sample sequenced in a study of sequential checkpoint blockade in melanoma. Treatment described: randomized to nivolumab then ipilimumab (arm A) or the reverse (arm B). Sequenced by immunoSEQ multiplex PCR; TCRdb stores in-frame clones only, minus some. The profile shows some 6,100 clones, about 56% of them singletons. Specimen: CD8+ T cells sorted from blood (inferred from file names), collected from a patient given nivolumab and ipilimumab in sequence. Source of these receptors: a human donor with melanoma.

This clone showed up just a few times. The chain joins TRBV29-1 to TRBJ2-5, with a possible D match to TRBD1 (7 bases). Trimming left V 3 bases short and J 5 bases short, with 16 bases between. The CDR3 loop spans 14 amino acids. Germline V gene data show CDR1 as SQVTM and CDR2 as ANQGSEA. In DNA, the CDR3 is TGCAGCGTTGATCCCAGGGGGGCGGGGGAGACCCAGTACTTC. Protein sequence: CSVDPRGAGETQYF.

This chain links TRBV19 with TRBJ2-1, with D uncertain. Germline CDR1 LNHDA, CDR2 SQIVND (reference sequence). The CDR3 length is 15 residues. The V end lost 3 bases, the J end lost 6 bases, and 15 bases lay between the germline ends. The CDR3, as DNA: TGTGCCAGTAGTATCCTACAGTTCTCGCGCAATGAGCAGTTCTTC. Translated: CASSILQFSRNEQFF.

This chain links TRBV4-1 with TRBJ2-3; D not resolved. The V gene lost 4 bases and the J gene lost 2 bases, with 10 bases spanning the gap. CDR3 length: 14 residues. From germline, CDR1 is MGHRA and CDR2 YSYEKL. CDR3 protein: CASSPTPYTDTQYF. Written as DNA, the CDR3 is TGCGCCAGCAGCCCCACCCCCTACACAGATACGCAGTATTTT.

This clone was found a few times. The gene calls are TRBV5-6 and TRBJ1-1; no firm D call. Trimming removed 0 bases at V and 0 bases at J, with 15 bases between. This CDR3 has 17 amino acids. Per germline, CDR1 SGHDT and CDR2 YYEEEE. Here the CDR3 reads CASSLAEVQDLNTEAFF. The CDR3 region has the DNA TGTGCCAGCAGCTTGGCGGAGGTCCAGGATCTGAACACTGAAGCTTTCTTT.

The chain recombines TRBV19 with TRBJ1-5, with 8 bases matching TRBD1. This CDR3 region has 16 residues. CDR1 LNHDA and CDR2 SQIVND come from the germline V gene (reference sequence). V lost 3 bases and J lost 4; bases outside the gene matches: 8. The CDR3 protein is CASSIPGGDLNQPQHF. The CDR3 nucleotides read TGTGCCAGTAGTATCCCAGGGGGCGACCTTAATCAGCCCCAGCATTTT.

This sequence joins TRBV21-1 and TRBJ2-4; TRBD1 was called by the table and not checked on the DNA. TRBV21-1 represents a pseudogene. CDR3 length equals 17 residues. The CDR3 here is CASSTLRDRSSKNIQYF. The CDR3 DNA follows: TGTGCCAGCAGCACTCTCCGGGACAGGAGTTCCAAAAACATTCAGTACTTC.

V usage is TRBV10-2 and J usage is TRBJ2-3, with TRBD1 identical over 7 bases. CDR1 WSHSY and CDR2 SAAADI come from the germline V gene. With 0 bases clipped from V and 4 bases from J, the junction kept 4 bases outside the gene matches. The CDR3 sequence is 15 residues long. The CDR3 DNA sequence: TGCGCCAGCAGTGAGTCGACAGGGACGTCAGATACGCAGTATTTT. Protein: CASSESTGTSDTQYF.

In this sample, this clone turned up a few times. The chain joins TRBV30 to TRBJ2-7; TRBD2 matches 9 bases. The CDR3 is 14 amino acids. The germline V gene has CDR1 GTSNPN and CDR2 SVGIG (reference sequence). Trimming at V came to 7 bases and at J to 2 bases, leaving 9 bases not matched to a gene. CDR3 sequence (DNA): TGTGCCTCCGACTCCGGGACTAGCCCCTACGAGCAGTACTTC. Translation gives CASDSGTSPYEQYF.

V is TRBV19 and J is TRBJ2-1; 10 bases agree with TRBD2. Unmatched junction bases numbered 10, after V lost 5 bases and J lost 9 bases. The CDR3 totals 15 residues. In germline, CDR1 is LNHDA, CDR2 SQIVND (reference sequence). The DNA for the CDR3 is TGTGCCAGTAGTCCCTTAGCGGGAGGACCACTTGAGCAGTTCTTC. Protein sequence: CASSPLAGGPLEQFF.

This clone was seen more than once but under ten times. The chain couples TRBV4-1 to TRBJ1-3; D may be TRBD1 (6 bases). CDR1 MGHRA and CDR2 YSYEKL come from the germline V gene. The CDR3 runs to 15 residues. V lost 6 bases to trimming and J lost 1 base, with 13 bases between them. The CDR3 here is CASRAGAGSGNTIYF. The CDR3 coding sequence is TGCGCCAGCAGAGCAGGGGCAGGGTCTGGAAACACCATATATTTT.

CDR3 sequence: CASSSRTSGNGELFF. CDR3 coding DNA: TGTGCCAGCAGTTCCCGGACTAGCGGGAACGGGGAGCTGTTTTTT. V and J are TRBV27 and TRBJ2-2; 12 nucleotides match TRBD2. Germline V gene data show CDR1 as MNHEY and CDR2 as SMNVEV (reference sequence). The CDR3 loop spans 15 amino acids. V lost 4 bases to trimming and J lost 7 bases; unmatched junction nucleotides: 4.

In its sample, this clone was seen a few times. V and J are TRBV27 and TRBJ2-5; TRBD2 agrees at 7 bases. CDR1 and CDR2 (germline): MNHEY, SMNVEV (reference sequence). Trimming removed 6 bases from V and 5 bases from J; junction bases left unmatched: 12. This CDR3 is 15 amino acids long. The CDR3 here is CASSRTPRGDETQYF. The CDR3 DNA follows: TGTGCCAGCAGCCGAACCCCCCGGGGGGATGAGACCCAGTACTTC.

The sample holds a few counts of this clone. V usage is TRBV7-9 and J usage is TRBJ2-7; 7 bases agree with TRBD2. Germline assignment: CDR1 SEHNR and CDR2 FQNEAQ (reference sequence). The CDR3 covers 11 residues. The junction had 1 base not matched to a gene; V was cut back by 5 bases and J by 6 bases. This chain's CDR3 is CASSPGGEQYF. The CDR3 DNA reads TGTGCCAGCAGCCCGGGGGGCGAGCAGTACTTC.

The genes are TRBV5-1 and TRBJ1-6; 7 nucleotides line up with TRBD1. This CDR3 has 15 amino acids. The germline CDR1 and CDR2 sequences are SGHRS and YFSETQ. Losses at the gene ends were 4 bases for V and 9 bases for J; bases not matched to a gene: 10. CDR3 sequence: CASSPWGDSSSPLHF. CDR3 nucleotides: TGCGCCAGCAGCCCCTGGGGGGACAGTTCTTCACCCCTCCACTTT.

The CDR3 loop reads CASSQEEAERVYGYTF. CDR3 sequence (DNA): TGTGCCAGCAGCCAAGAAGAAGCAGAGCGGGTCTATGGCTACACCTTC. V usage is TRBV16 and J usage is TRBJ1-2; the D is unclear. The V and J ends lost 2 bases and 4 bases respectively, with 17 bases between them. This CDR3 has 16 amino acids. Germline V CDR1 and CDR2: KGHSY, FQNENV.

This chain joins TRBV7-8 and TRBJ2-7; D possibly corresponds to TRBD2 (6 bases). The germline gives CDR1 SGHVS, CDR2 FQNEAQ. Trimming cost V 1 base and J 4 bases, with 14 bases left between them. The CDR3 totals 15 residues. The CDR3 sequence is CASSLETVGGYEQYF. The CDR3 DNA sequence: TGTGCCAGCAGCTTAGAGACAGTGGGGGGTTACGAGCAGTACTTC.

This clone was found once. The chain is built from TRBV25-1 and TRBJ2-1; 10 positions agree with TRBD2. The CDR3 loop spans 16 amino acids. CDR1 is MGHDK and CDR2 is SYGVNS in the germline V gene. V shed 6 bases, J shed 7 bases, and the junction held 12 bases outside the gene matches. The CDR3: CASSNLGASGRNEQFF. CDR3 bases: TGTGCCAGCAGCAACTTGGGGGCTAGCGGGAGAAATGAGCAGTTCTTC.

The chain uses TRBV4-3 and TRBJ1-2; a weak D match, TRBD1 (5 bases). Trimming removed 6 bases at V and 1 base at J, with 9 bases between. CDR1 is LGHNA, CDR2 YSLEER, per germline. The CDR3 contains 13 residues. CDR3 in amino acids: CASSAGLNYGYTF. The CDR3 nucleotides read TGCGCCAGCAGTGCGGGGCTTAACTATGGCTACACCTTC.

A single count supports this clone. This chain connects TRBV7-9 to TRBJ2-7; 7 bases align to TRBD1. Germline loops: CDR1 SEHNR, CDR2 FQNEAQ (reference sequence). This CDR3 has 15 amino acids. V was pared by 4 bases and J by 0 bases, with 6 bases of the junction left unmatched. This chain's CDR3 is CASSSTGTDSYEQYF. The CDR3, as DNA: TGTGCCAGCAGCTCGACCGGGACAGACTCCTACGAGCAGTACTTC.

The V call is TRBV5-6, the J call TRBJ2-3; 11 nucleotides line up with TRBD2. Germline-derived CDR1 and CDR2 are SGHDT and YYEEEE. The junction had 5 bases not matched to a gene; V was cut back by 4 bases and J by 4 bases. There are 15 residues in the CDR3. The CDR3 DNA reads TGTGCCAGCAGCGTTAGCGGGGGGGCTTCAGATACGCAGTATTTT. Residues: CASSVSGGASDTQYF.

This clone showed up just a few times. CDR3 sequence: CASSFGYTGLVDQETQYF. The CDR3 DNA sequence: TGCGCCAGCAGCTTTGGCTATACGGGACTAGTGGACCAAGAGACCCAGTACTTC. V usage is TRBV5-1 and J usage is TRBJ2-5, with 8 nucleotides matching TRBD2. The V segment lost 2 bases and the J segment 0 bases; nucleotides outside the gene matches: 12. The CDR3 loop spans 18 amino acids. CDR1 SGHRS and CDR2 YFSETQ come from the germline V gene. The full variable domain, rest sourced from reference TRBV5-1 and TRBJ2-5, is KAGVTQTPRYLIKTRGQQVTLSCSPISGHRSVSWYQQTPGQGLQFLFEYFSETQRNKGNFPGRFSGRQFSNSRSEMNVSTLELGDSALYLCASSFGYTGLVDQETQYFGPGTRLLVL.

The V gene is TRBV19, the J gene TRBJ1-1; 8 bases match TRBD1. Trimming took 5 bases from V and 0 from J; bases not matched to a gene: 5. The CDR3 length is 15 residues. Germline V gene data show CDR1 as LNHDA and CDR2 as SQIVND (reference sequence). In nucleotides, the CDR3 is TGTGCCAGTAGTGCCCACAGGGGGATGAACACTGAAGCTTTCTTT. Protein sequence: CASSAHRGMNTEAFF.

V and J are TRBV7-3 and TRBJ2-1; 8 bases are shared with TRBD1. Germline lookup yields CDR1 SGHTA and CDR2 FQGTGA. Germline trimming cut 0 bases from V and 3 bases from J; bases unmatched to any gene: 4. The CDR3 has 16 residues. CDR3 coding DNA: TGTGCCAGCAGCTTAACGGGCAGGGGGCTCTACAATGAGCAGTTCTTC. Protein sequence: CASSLTGRGLYNEQFF.

V gene TRBV7-2 combines with J gene TRBJ1-3; TRBD1 might be the D (6 bases). V was trimmed by 6 bases and J by 6 bases, leaving 18 bases between them. Germline assignment: CDR1 SGHTA and CDR2 FQGNSA. CDR3 length: 15 residues. The CDR3 sequence is CASRLSETGQNTIYF. The CDR3 nucleotides are TGTGCCAGCAGATTAAGCGAGACAGGCCAAAACACCATATATTTT.

This rearrangement joins TRBV2 to TRBJ2-1; 11 nucleotides align to TRBD2. Germline V CDR1 and CDR2: SNHLY, FYNNEI. The CDR3 has 15 amino acids. The ends lost 3 bases at V and 8 bases at J; junction bases unmatched: 6. CDR3 sequence reads: CASSDLSGGADEQFF. The CDR3 DNA follows: TGTGCCAGCAGTGACCTTAGCGGGGGGGCCGATGAGCAGTTCTTC.

The chain couples TRBV9 to TRBJ1-2, with D maybe TRBD1 (5 bases). The CDR3 has 14 residues. The V gene's germline CDR1 is SGDLS and CDR2 YYNGEE. V lost 0 bases and J 7 bases, leaving 13 bases between the germline ends. As DNA, the CDR3 is TGTGCCAGCAGCGTAGATTGGGGACTTGGTGGCTACACCTTC. Its protein product is CASSVDWGLGGYTF.

This clone appeared a single time. This chain connects TRBV6-5 to TRBJ2-1, with 7 positions matching TRBD1. Germline lookup yields CDR1 MNHEY and CDR2 SVGAGI. J was trimmed by 2 bases and V by 1 base; bases with no gene match: 5. The CDR3 length is 16 residues. In DNA form, the CDR3 reads TGTGCCAGCAGTTACTTAGGACAGGCCCCCTACAATGAGCAGTTCTTC. As protein: CASSYLGQAPYNEQFF.

This clone has just a few counts. The chain joins TRBV5-4 to TRBJ1-2; D call uncertain. Germline V CDR1 and CDR2: SGHNT, YYREEE (reference sequence). The V and J ends lost 5 bases and 4 bases respectively, with 18 bases between them. This CDR3 comprises 15 residues. In DNA form, the CDR3 reads TGTGCCAGCAGTACAACGGGTTCCTCTCCCTATGGCTACACCTTC. This encodes CASSTTGSSPYGYTF.

This chain uses TRBV9 with TRBJ1-1; TRBD1 is a possible D gene (6 bases). V shed 5 bases and J shed 1 base, with 18 bases lying between them. In germline, CDR1 is SGDLS, CDR2 YYNGEE. The CDR3 totals 16 residues. CDR3 bases: TGTGCCAGCAGTCATCAAACAGGGTTGGGGAACACTGAAGCTTTCTTT. Protein sequence: CASSHQTGLGNTEAFF.

The J gene is TRBJ2-7, the V gene TRBV2, with D unresolved. V was clipped by 0 bases and J by 3 bases, with 12 bases between them. The CDR3 is made up of 15 amino acids. Germline CDR1 is SNHLY and CDR2 is FYNNEI. The CDR3 reads CASSEALRYFYEQYF. DNA for the CDR3: TGTGCCAGCAGTGAAGCGCTTCGGTATTTCTACGAGCAGTACTTC.